This record concerns one T cell receptor beta chain sequence. Antigen unknown. Sequenced by immunoSEQ multiplex PCR; TCRdb stores in-frame clones only, minus some. The sample contains some 30,000 clones, 75% to 85% of which appear only once. The V end lost 0 bases, the J end lost 2 bases, and 7 bases lay between the germline ends. This CDR3 spans 14 amino acids. CDR1 is SGHNT and CDR2 is YYREEE in the germline V gene (reference sequence). These data belong to a study of OX40 agonist ivuxolimab in advanced cancers. Study-wide context: Ivuxolimab, which patients received intravenously every 2 weeks, was dosed at 0.01 to 10 mg/kg. Partial responses were seen in three patients, one with hepatocellular carcinoma and two with cutaneous melanoma. Study-wide points: Both CD4+ and CD8+ T cell populations in blood had undergone clonal expansion by week 6 at 0.1 to 3.0 mg/kg.

The source material was CD4+ or CD8+ T cells sorted from blood, sampled in a trial of the OX40 agonist ivuxolimab. This clonotype was sampled from an adult with an advanced solid tumor such as melanoma, head and neck, liver or kidney cancer. This chain uses TRBV5-4 with TRBJ2-3, with D possibly TRBD1 on 5 matching bases. In nucleotides, the CDR3 is TGTGCCAGCAGCTTGGGACAGCACACAGATACGCAGTATTTT. Residues: CASSLGQHTDTQYF.